This T cell receptor (beta chain) was obtained from a study of OX40 agonist ivuxolimab in advanced cancers. Notes on this clone: Its target is not known.

Clones were sequenced by immunoSEQ multiplex PCR, and TCRdb holds only the in-frame ones, with some missing. The sample records tens of thousands of clones, 65% to 90% being singletons. Study observations and caveats: Clones of CD4+ and CD8+ blood T cells grew by week 6 at doses of 0.1 to 3.0 mg/kg.

The CDR3 sequence is 16 residues long. Germline trimming cut 3 bases from V and 3 bases from J; bases unmatched to any gene: 9. The V gene's germline CDR1 is MGHDK and CDR2 SYGVNS. Source: CD4+ or CD8+ T cells sorted from blood, taken in a trial of the OX40 agonist ivuxolimab. This TCR came from an adult with an advanced solid tumor such as melanoma, head and neck, liver or kidney cancer. The chain couples TRBV25-1 to TRBJ2-7, with 9 bases matching TRBD1. CDR3 sequence (DNA): TGTGCCAGCAGTGAGCGGACAGGGGCCGCAAGCTACGAGCAGTACTTC. As protein: CASSERTGAASYEQYF.